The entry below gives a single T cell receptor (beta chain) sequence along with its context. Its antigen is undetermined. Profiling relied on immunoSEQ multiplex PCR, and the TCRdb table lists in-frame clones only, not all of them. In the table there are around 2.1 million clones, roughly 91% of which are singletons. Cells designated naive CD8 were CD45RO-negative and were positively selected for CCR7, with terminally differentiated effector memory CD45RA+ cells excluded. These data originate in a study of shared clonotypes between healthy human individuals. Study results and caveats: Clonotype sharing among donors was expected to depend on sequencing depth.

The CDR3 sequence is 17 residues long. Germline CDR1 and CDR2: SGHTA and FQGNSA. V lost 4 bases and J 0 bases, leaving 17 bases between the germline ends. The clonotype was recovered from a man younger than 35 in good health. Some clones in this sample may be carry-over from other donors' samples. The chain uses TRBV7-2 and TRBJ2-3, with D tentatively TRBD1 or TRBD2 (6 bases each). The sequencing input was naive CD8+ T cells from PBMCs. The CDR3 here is CASSYGGPTPSTDTQYF. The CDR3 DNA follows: TGTGCCAGCAGCTACGGGGGCCCGACCCCTAGCACAGATACGCAGTATTTT.